These T cell receptor beta chains were read from a single sample in a study of identical twins. A single record per CDR3 protein comes from TCRdb applying MiXCR to the 5' RACE reads. The table includes around 250,000 distinct CDR3 sequences, over 9.5% detected once. These data are also associated with another study on yellow fever vaccine responses in identical twins.

The sample consisted of memory (CD45RO+) T cells sorted from blood. These receptors were taken from a woman aged 18-29 years in good health. CDR3s include the opening cysteine and the closing phenylalanine or tryptophan. The D gene is left open where the match is weak. Clone sizes are given selectively: once, few, many, or a class where the clone is expanded.

d_call	v_call	j_call	clone_size	cdr3_aa	cdr3_nt
-	TRBV29-1	TRBJ2-5	-	CSLKSGGWETQYF	TGCAGCCTCAAAAGTGGGGGTTGGGAGACCCAGTACTTC
-	TRBV7-6	TRBJ2-2	few	CASSGWGVANTGELFF	TGTGCCAGCAGCGGTTGGGGAGTCGCGAACACCGGGGAGCTGTTTTTT
TRBD1	TRBV3-1	TRBJ2-2	many	CASSEATGGYTGELFF	TGTGCCAGCAGCGAAGCGACAGGGGGCTACACCGGGGAGCTGTTTTTT
TRBD2	TRBV2	TRBJ2-3	few	CASSKTSGGAPDTQYF	TGTGCCAGCAGCAAAACTAGCGGGGGGGCCCCAGATACGCAGTATTTT
-	TRBV5-1	TRBJ1-2	-	CASSLAGVYGYTF	TGCGCCAGCAGCTTGGCCGGGGTCTATGGCTACACCTTC
-	TRBV4-1	TRBJ2-7	many	CASSQDLAERRREQYF	TGCGCCAGCAGCCAAGATCTCGCGGAACGGAGGAGGGAGCAGTACTTC
TRBD2	TRBV6-5	TRBJ2-2	few	CASKWEGRELFF	TGTGCCTCAAAATGGGAGGGGCGGGAGCTGTTTTTT
TRBD1	TRBV5-1	TRBJ2-1	few	CASTDRQGWFHEQFF	TGCGCCAGCACCGACAGACAGGGGTGGTTCCATGAGCAGTTCTTC
-	TRBV20-1	TRBJ2-1	-	CSARDLGSSPSYNEQFF	TGCAGTGCTAGAGATCTTGGCTCGTCCCCGTCTTACAATGAGCAGTTCTTC
TRBD2	TRBV3-1	TRBJ2-1	many	CASNPGTSGANEQFF	TGTGCCAGCAACCCGGGGACTAGCGGGGCCAATGAGCAGTTCTTC
-	TRBV6-1	TRBJ1-5	-	CASSDFEGNQPQHF	TGTGCCAGCAGTGATTTTGAAGGCAATCAGCCCCAGCATTTT
-	TRBV10-3	TRBJ2-1	few	CAINRVGPYNEQFF	TGTGCCATAAACAGGGTAGGACCCTACAATGAGCAGTTCTTC
TRBD1	TRBV5-1	TRBJ2-7	many	CASSLGDRGNYEQYF	TGCGCCAGCAGCTTGGGGGACAGGGGAAACTACGAGCAGTACTTC
TRBD2	TRBV7-7	TRBJ2-1	-	CASSLKAGGYNEQFF	TGTGCTAGCAGCTTAAAAGCGGGGGGGTACAATGAGCAGTTCTTC
TRBD1	TRBV28	TRBJ1-2	many	CASSSPRTGGNGYTF	TGTGCCAGCAGTTCTCCGCGGACAGGGGGCAATGGCTACACCTTC
TRBD1	TRBV7-9	TRBJ2-7	many	CASSMGGDRDRYEQYF	TGTGCCAGCAGCATGGGCGGAGACAGGGATAGGTACGAGCAGTACTTC
-	TRBV7-3	TRBJ2-2	-	CASSPAGGTGELFF	TGTGCCAGCAGCCCAGCAGGAGGCACCGGGGAGCTGTTTTTT
TRBD2	TRBV28	TRBJ2-4	few	CASGLAGTKNIQYF	TGTGCCAGCGGGCTAGCGGGGACCAAAAACATTCAGTACTTC
-	TRBV6-1	TRBJ2-2	-	CASSEGTGNTGELFF	TGTGCCAGCAGTGAAGGGACGGGGAACACCGGGGAGCTGTTTTTT
TRBD2	TRBV5-6	TRBJ2-3	-	CASSTPGLAGVADTQYF	TGTGCCAGCAGTACGCCGGGACTAGCGGGGGTAGCAGATACGCAGTATTTT
-	TRBV6-4	TRBJ1-5	few	CASSRDWGNQPQHF	TGTGCCAGCAGTCGGGACTGGGGGAATCAGCCCCAGCATTTT
TRBD1	TRBV12-3/TRBV12-4	TRBJ1-5	many	CASSGTGGRRDQPQHF	TGTGCCAGCAGTGGGACAGGGGGCCGGAGGGATCAGCCCCAGCATTTT
-	TRBV12-3/TRBV12-4	TRBJ2-1	few	CASSLGDLRLGEQFF	TGTGCCAGCAGTTTAGGTGACTTACGACTTGGTGAGCAGTTCTTC
-	TRBV13	TRBJ1-1	many	CASSFEGHGTEAFF	TGTGCCAGCAGCTTCGAGGGGCACGGCACTGAAGCTTTCTTT
-	TRBV29-1	TRBJ2-3	few	CSVATSTDTQYF	TGCAGCGTCGCAACTAGCACAGATACGCAGTATTTT
TRBD1	TRBV7-9	TRBJ2-3	-	CASRQGSDTQYF	TGTGCCAGCCGACAGGGATCAGATACGCAGTATTTT
-	TRBV6-2/TRBV6-3	TRBJ2-3	few	CASSYRRGGDTQYF	TGTGCCAGCAGTTACCGACGAGGGGGAGATACGCAGTATTTT
-	TRBV12-3/TRBV12-4	TRBJ2-2	many	CASSLRGGGELFF	TGTGCCAGCAGTTTAAGGGGCGGCGGGGAGCTGTTTTTT
-	TRBV10-3	TRBJ1-4	-	CAISEFSTREKLFF	TGTGCCATCAGTGAGTTTTCCACCAGGGAAAAACTGTTTTTT
-	TRBV7-2	TRBJ2-1	few	CASSLPGAVWEQFF	TGTGCCAGCAGCTTGCCAGGGGCGGTGTGGGAGCAGTTCTTC
-	TRBV20-1	TRBJ2-1	-	CSARGAGIRNEQFF	TGCAGTGCGAGAGGGGCTGGGATTAGGAATGAGCAGTTCTTC
-	TRBV7-2	TRBJ2-7	many	CASSLVRSEQYF	TGTGCCAGCAGCTTAGTACGGTCCGAGCAGTACTTC
-	TRBV6-2/TRBV6-3	TRBJ2-3	-	CASSVGWDTQYF	TGTGCCAGCAGTGTCGGGTGGGATACGCAGTATTTT
TRBD1	TRBV4-3	TRBJ2-2	many	CASSRTGTGELFF	TGCGCCAGCAGCCGGACAGGGACCGGGGAGCTGTTTTTT
-	TRBV28	TRBJ1-2	many	CASSLITNYGYTF	TGTGCCAGCAGTTTAATCACTAACTATGGCTACACCTTC
TRBD1	TRBV7-6	TRBJ2-7	few	CASSALPGQGSYEQYF	TGTGCCAGCAGCGCGTTACCGGGACAGGGATCATACGAGCAGTACTTC
TRBD1	TRBV6-1	TRBJ2-4	few	CASSIQTGGEAKNIQYF	TGTGCCAGCAGTATCCAGACAGGGGGCGAGGCCAAAAACATTCAGTACTTC
-	TRBV11-2	TRBJ1-1	few	CASSLSTITEAFF	TGTGCCAGCAGCTTATCAACCATCACTGAAGCTTTCTTT
-	TRBV6-5	TRBJ1-1	-	CASSYSFGQPNTEAFF	TGTGCCAGCAGTTACTCCTTCGGGCAGCCGAACACTGAAGCTTTCTTT
TRBD2	TRBV20-1	TRBJ2-7	few	CSAPRAGTYEQYF	TGCAGTGCTCCCCGAGCGGGAACCTACGAGCAGTACTTC
-	TRBV5-8	TRBJ2-3	-	CASSSRRGDTDTQYF	TGTGCCAGCAGCTCACGGCGGGGAGATACAGATACGCAGTATTTT
-	TRBV29-1	TRBJ2-3	-	CSVRRDPASTDTQYF	TGCAGCGTTCGCCGGGACCCCGCTAGCACAGATACGCAGTATTTT
TRBD1	TRBV29-1	TRBJ2-5	many	CSVGGTGQETQYF	TGCAGCGTTGGGGGGACAGGTCAAGAGACCCAGTACTTC
-	TRBV2	TRBJ2-7	-	CASTPLGSDEQYF	TGTGCCAGCACCCCCCTAGGAAGCGACGAGCAGTACTTC
-	TRBV7-9	TRBJ1-4	few	CASSLDTATNEKLFF	TGTGCCAGCAGCTTAGACACTGCAACTAATGAAAAACTGTTTTTT
TRBD2	TRBV7-2	TRBJ2-7	many	CASSLGRELTDEQYF	TGTGCCAGCAGCTTAGGGCGGGAGTTAACAGACGAGCAGTACTTC
TRBD2	TRBV29-1	TRBJ2-7	many	CSVELLGGGSPGYEQYF	TGCAGCGTTGAACTACTCGGGGGAGGGTCGCCGGGCTACGAGCAGTACTTC
-	TRBV10-3	TRBJ2-1	-	CAISDLGDNEQFF	TGTGCCATCAGTGACCTGGGTGACAATGAGCAGTTCTTC
-	TRBV4-3	TRBJ2-3	-	CASSQGGWSTDTQYF	TGCGCCAGCAGCCAAGGAGGATGGAGTACAGATACGCAGTATTTT
TRBD1	TRBV29-1	TRBJ1-6	-	CSAGTGGGSPLHF	TGCAGCGCCGGGACAGGGGGTGGATCACCCCTCCACTTT
TRBD2	TRBV24-1	TRBJ2-1	few	CATSDSVAGALDEQFF	TGTGCCACCAGTGATTCCGTAGCGGGGGCCTTGGATGAGCAGTTCTTC